The 11 T cell receptor beta chains presented below share a single source sample, sequenced in a study of T-cell reconstitution after alpha-beta-depleted transplantation in children. Unique molecular identifiers were used in preparing the TCRbeta library. Each CDR3 protein is one row after TCRdb ran MiXCR on the PCR reads. The profile shows about 440,000 distinct CDR3 sequences, around two fifths of them singletons. The specimen was PBMCs, collected before TCRalphabeta/CD19-depleted stem cell transplant. The receptors come from a girl aged 2 to 9 with aplastic anemia, due to receive a stem cell transplant.

This rearrangement joins TRBV18 to TRBJ2-7; 8 bases line up with TRBD1. Germline assignment: CDR1 KGHSH and CDR2 LQKENI. The CDR3 runs 14 residues. V was pared by 6 bases and J by 2 bases, with 6 bases of the junction left unmatched. The CDR3 nucleotides are TGTGCCAGCTCCCGGGACAGGTCCGCCTACGAGCAGTACTTC. Translating gives CASSRDRSAYEQYF. Combining the CDR3 with reference TRBV18 and TRBJ2-7 gives the whole variable domain NAGVMQNPRHLVRRRGQEARLRCSPMKGHSHVYWYRQLPEEGLKFMVYLQKENIIDESGMPKERFSAEFPKEGPSILRIQQVVRGDSAAYFCASSRDRSAYEQYFGPGTRLTVT.

This clonotype was counted between two and nine times. The CDR3 DNA reads TGCGCCAGCAGCCAAGATCGCCGGGGTCCTGTTGCAACTAATGAAAAACTGTTTTTT. This gives the protein CASSQDRRGPVATNEKLFF. The chain employs TRBV4-1 and TRBJ1-4; D is uncertain. The CDR3 extends over 19 amino acids. Trimming took 0 bases from V and 0 from J, leaving 17 bases between them. Germline assignment: CDR1 MGHRA and CDR2 YSYEKL.

This clonotype occurred many times. This sequence joins TRBV12-3 or TRBV12-4 and TRBJ1-1; D is unclear. V was trimmed by 6 bases and J by 1 base, leaving 15 bases between them. This CDR3 region has 15 residues. The CDR3 here is CASSSPIFGNTEAFF. The CDR3 DNA reads as TGTGCCAGCAGCTCCCCCATCTTCGGGAACACTGAAGCTTTCTTT.

V usage is TRBV5-1 and J usage is TRBJ2-5, with D possibly being TRBD1 or TRBD2 (5 bases each). This CDR3 region has 15 residues. V dropped 4 bases and J dropped 7 bases, with 20 bases sitting between them. Germline V gene sequence: CDR1 SGHRS, CDR2 YFSETQ. CDR3 bases: TGCGCCAGCAGCGCCCAGAACCAGGGAGTTGGGACCCAGTACTTC. Its translation is CASSAQNQGVGTQYF.

The chain links TRBV30 to TRBJ1-1; D possibly corresponds to TRBD1 (6 bases). V lost 5 bases, J lost 5 bases, and 15 bases lay in between. This CDR3 contains 13 residues. From germline, CDR1 is GTSNPN and CDR2 SVGIG (reference sequence). This chain's CDR3 is CAWGGAKDTEAFF. The DNA of the CDR3 is TGTGCCTGGGGGGGGGCGAAAGATACTGAAGCTTTCTTT.

A word on this clonotype: Its ends do not fully match the called genes, so a read error is possible. The V and J genes are TRBV7-2 and TRBJ2-7; 7 nucleotides agree with TRBD1. Germline V CDR1 and CDR2: SGHTA, FQGNSA. There are 16 residues in the CDR3. CDR3 coding DNA: TGTACCAGCAGCTTTCAGACAGGGAAGGGGACCTACGAGCAGTCCTTC. Translated, it gives CTSSFQTGKGTYEQSF. The whole variable domain, remainder taken from reference TRBV7-2 and TRBJ2-7, is GAGVSQSPSNKVTEKGKDVELRCDPISGHTALYWYRQSLGQGLEFLIYFQGNSAPDKSGLPSDRFSAERTGGSVSTLTIQRTQQEDSAVYLCTSSFQTGKGTYEQSFGPGTRLTVT.

The chain is built from TRBV19 and TRBJ2-4; no definite D call. The CDR3 is 15 residues long. V lost 4 bases and J lost 0, with 10 bases in between. Germline assignment: CDR1 LNHDA and CDR2 SQIVND (reference sequence). The CDR3 DNA follows: TGTGCCAGTAGTAGTGGCTCCCAAGCCAAAAACATTCAGTACTTC. It is translated as CASSSGSQAKNIQYF.

This clonotype was seen a handful of times. The chain employs TRBV29-1 and TRBJ1-3; perhaps TRBD1 as D (5 bases). The CDR3 extends over 18 amino acids. Germline V CDR1 and CDR2: SQVTM, ANQGSEA. V was shortened by 5 bases and J by 0 bases, with 23 bases between the two germline ends. The chain's CDR3 is CSVLTPGTPLGSGNTIYF. The DNA for the CDR3 is TGCAGCGTTCTCACCCCCGGGACCCCCCTTGGCTCTGGAAACACCATATATTTT.

The chain uses TRBV12-3 or TRBV12-4 and TRBJ2-5; D unclear. The V end was cut by 0 bases, the J end by 4 bases, with 9 bases between. The CDR3 is 14 residues long. CDR3 region: CASSLATVSETQYF. The DNA for the CDR3 is TGTGCCAGCAGTTTAGCGACGGTATCAGAGACCCAGTACTTC.

The chain couples TRBV5-1 to TRBJ2-1; D not resolved. The germline V gene has CDR1 SGHRS and CDR2 YFSETQ. The V end was cut by 0 bases, the J end by 0 bases, with 10 bases between. CDR3 length: 16 amino acids. This chain's CDR3 is CASSLDTVSSYNEQFF. The CDR3, as DNA: TGCGCCAGCAGCTTGGATACAGTGAGCTCCTACAATGAGCAGTTCTTC.

This clonotype was seen a few times. The chain joins TRBV6-2 or TRBV6-3 to TRBJ2-5; D gene uncertain. In germline, CDR1 is MNHEY, CDR2 SVGEGT. CDR3 length equals 14 residues. V lost 2 bases and J lost 5, with 12 bases in between. CDR3 sequence: CASSYSRVAETQYF. The DNA of the CDR3 is TGTGCCAGCAGTTACAGTAGAGTTGCTGAGACCCAGTACTTC.